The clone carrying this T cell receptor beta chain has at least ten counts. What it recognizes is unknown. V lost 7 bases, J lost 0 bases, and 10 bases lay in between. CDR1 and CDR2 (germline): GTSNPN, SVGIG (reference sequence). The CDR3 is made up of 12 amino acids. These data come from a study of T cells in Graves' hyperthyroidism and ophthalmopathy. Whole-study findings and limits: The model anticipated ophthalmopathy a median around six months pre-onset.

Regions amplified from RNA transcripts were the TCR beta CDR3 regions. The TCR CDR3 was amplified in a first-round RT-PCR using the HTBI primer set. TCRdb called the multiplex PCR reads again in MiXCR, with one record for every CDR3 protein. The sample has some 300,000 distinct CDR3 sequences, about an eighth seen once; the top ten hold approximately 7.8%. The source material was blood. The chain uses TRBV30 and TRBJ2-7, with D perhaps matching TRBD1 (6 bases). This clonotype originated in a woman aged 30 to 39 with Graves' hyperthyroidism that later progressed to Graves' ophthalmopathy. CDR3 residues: CALGHPSYEQYF. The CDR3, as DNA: TGTGCCTTGGGACATCCCTCCTACGAGCAGTACTTC.